This TCR beta chain was recovered during a study of vaccination and CD4 T cells after COVID-19. Study information: Investigators drew the post-COVID samples a median around 96 days after diagnosis, with a range of 35 to 161. Stimulation used overlapping spike peptides from SARS-CoV-2, HCoV-NL63, HCoV-OC43 and HCoV-229E.

A remark on this clonotype: Its antigen is unidentified.

The V segment lost 6 bases and the J segment 6 bases; nucleotides outside the gene matches: 9. From germline, CDR1 is DFQATT and CDR2 SNEGSKA (reference sequence). This CDR3 is built from 13 residues. Treatment meaning: roughly 10-day PBMC culture with coronavirus spike peptide pools or control peptides (ViraFEST assay). The Oncomine TCR Beta short-read assay was applied to DNA of cultured CD4+ T cells. TCRdb ran MiXCR on the PCR reads and lists one entry per CDR3 protein. The sample lists just over 14,000 distinct CDR3 sequences, about 47% seen once, with 7.8% in the top ten. The V call is TRBV20-1, the J call TRBJ2-5; 8 bases are a match to TRBD1. The source material was CD4+ T cells from blood, cultured in vitro. This sequence originates from a human donor who had recovered from COVID-19. The CDR3 DNA is TGCAGTGCCCCGACAGGGGCAACGAAGACCCAGTACTTC. Encoded protein: CSAPTGATKTQYF.